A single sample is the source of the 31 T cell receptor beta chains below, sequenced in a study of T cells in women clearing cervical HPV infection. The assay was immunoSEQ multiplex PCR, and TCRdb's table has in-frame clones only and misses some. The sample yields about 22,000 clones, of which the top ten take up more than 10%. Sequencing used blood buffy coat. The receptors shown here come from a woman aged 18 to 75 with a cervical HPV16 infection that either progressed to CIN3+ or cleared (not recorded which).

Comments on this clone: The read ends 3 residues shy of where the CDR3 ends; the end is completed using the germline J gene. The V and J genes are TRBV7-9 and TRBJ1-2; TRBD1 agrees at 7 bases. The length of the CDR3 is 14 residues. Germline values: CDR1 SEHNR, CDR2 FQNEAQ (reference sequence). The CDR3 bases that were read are TGTGCCAGCAGCTCCTCGGGACAGTCCTACGAC. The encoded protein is CASSSSGQSYD. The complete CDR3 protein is CASSSSGQSYDYTF.

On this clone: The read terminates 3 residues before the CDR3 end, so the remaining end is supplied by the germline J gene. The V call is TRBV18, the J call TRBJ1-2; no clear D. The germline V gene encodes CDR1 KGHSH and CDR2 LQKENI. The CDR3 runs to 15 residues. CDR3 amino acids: CASSTYSGQNYDYTF. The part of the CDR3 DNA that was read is TGTGCCAGCTCAACTTATAGCGGGCAGAACTACGAC. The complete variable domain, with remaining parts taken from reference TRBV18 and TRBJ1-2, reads NAGVMQNPRHLVRRRGQEARLRCSPMKGHSHVYWYRQLPEEGLKFMVYLQKENIIDESGMPKERFSAEFPKEGPSILRIQQVVRGDSAAYFCASSTYSGQNYDYTFGSGTRLTVV.

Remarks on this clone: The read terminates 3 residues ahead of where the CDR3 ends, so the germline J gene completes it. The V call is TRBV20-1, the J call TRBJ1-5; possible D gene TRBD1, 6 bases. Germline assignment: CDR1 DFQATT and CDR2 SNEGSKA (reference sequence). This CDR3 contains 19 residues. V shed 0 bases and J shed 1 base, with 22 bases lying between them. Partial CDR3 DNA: TGCAGTGCTAGAGATCGGCGCAGGGGAGGTGATGGGAGCAATCAGCCC. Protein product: CSARDRRRGGDGSNQP. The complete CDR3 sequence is CSARDRRRGGDGSNQPQHF.

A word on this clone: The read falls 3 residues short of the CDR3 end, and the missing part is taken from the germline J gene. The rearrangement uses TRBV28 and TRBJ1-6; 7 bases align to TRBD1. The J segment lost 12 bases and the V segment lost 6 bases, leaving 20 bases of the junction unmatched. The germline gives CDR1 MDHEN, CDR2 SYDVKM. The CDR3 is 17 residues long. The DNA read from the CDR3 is TGTGCCAGCAGGCCGGGGACAGTCATATACACCCGTAAACCC. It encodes CASRPGTVIYTRKP. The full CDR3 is CASRPGTVIYTRKPLHF.

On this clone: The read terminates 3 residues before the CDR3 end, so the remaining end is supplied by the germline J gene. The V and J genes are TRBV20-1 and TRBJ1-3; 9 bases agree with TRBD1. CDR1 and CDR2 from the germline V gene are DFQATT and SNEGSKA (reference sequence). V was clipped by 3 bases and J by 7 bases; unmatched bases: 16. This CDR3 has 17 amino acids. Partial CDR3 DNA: TGCAGTGCTAGGGACCCGGGACAGGGACAATCTCGGAACACC. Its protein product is CSARDPGQGQSRNT. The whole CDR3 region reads CSARDPGQGQSRNTIYF.

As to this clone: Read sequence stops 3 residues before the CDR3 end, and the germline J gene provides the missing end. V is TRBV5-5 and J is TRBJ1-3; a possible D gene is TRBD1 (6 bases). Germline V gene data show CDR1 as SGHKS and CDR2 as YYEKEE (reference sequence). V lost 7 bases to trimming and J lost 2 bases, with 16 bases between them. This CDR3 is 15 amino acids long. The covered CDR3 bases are TGTGCCAGCGGGATTTTGGGGGCAGCTGGAAACACC. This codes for CASGILGAAGNT. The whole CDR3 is CASGILGAAGNTIYF.

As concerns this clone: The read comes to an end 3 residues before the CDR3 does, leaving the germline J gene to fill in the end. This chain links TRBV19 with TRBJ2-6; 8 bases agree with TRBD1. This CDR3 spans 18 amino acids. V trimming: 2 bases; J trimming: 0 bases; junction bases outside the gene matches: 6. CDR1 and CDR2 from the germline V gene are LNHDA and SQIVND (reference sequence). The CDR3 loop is CASSISWTGFSGANVLTF. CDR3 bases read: TGTGCCAGTAGTATATCTTGGACAGGGTTCTCTGGGGCCAACGTC.

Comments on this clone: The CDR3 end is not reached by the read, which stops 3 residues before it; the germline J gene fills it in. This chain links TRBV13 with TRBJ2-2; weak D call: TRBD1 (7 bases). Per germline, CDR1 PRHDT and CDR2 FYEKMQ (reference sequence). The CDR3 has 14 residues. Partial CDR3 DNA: TGTGCCAGCAGCCACAGGGGAGGTAATGAAAAG. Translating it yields CASSHRGGNEK. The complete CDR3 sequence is CASSHRGGNEKLFF. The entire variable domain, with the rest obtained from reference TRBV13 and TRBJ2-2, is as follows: AAGVIQSPRHLIKEKRETATLKCYPIPRHDTVYWYQQGPGQDPQFLISFYEKMQSDKGSIPDRFSAQQFSDYHSELNMSSLELGDSALYFCASSHRGGNEKLFFGEGSRLTVL.

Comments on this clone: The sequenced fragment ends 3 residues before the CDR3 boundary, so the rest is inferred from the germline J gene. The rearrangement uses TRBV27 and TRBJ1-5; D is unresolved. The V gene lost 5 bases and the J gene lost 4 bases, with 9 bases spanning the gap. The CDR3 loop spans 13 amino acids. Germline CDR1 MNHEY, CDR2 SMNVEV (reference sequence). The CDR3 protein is CASSPQRNQPQHF. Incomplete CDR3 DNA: TGTGCCAGCAGTCCCCAGAGAAATCAGCCC.

The CDR3 protein is CASKGRGHTDTQYF. CDR3 DNA (partial): TGTGCCAGCAAAGGGCGGGGGCATACAGATACG. The rearrangement links TRBV6-2 or TRBV6-3 to TRBJ2-3, with a tentative D call TRBD2 (7 bases). The read terminates 3 residues ahead of where the CDR3 ends, so the germline J gene completes it. V shed 7 bases and J shed 3 bases, with 14 bases lying between them. The CDR3 consists of 14 residues. Germline assignment: CDR1 MNHEY and CDR2 SVGEGT.

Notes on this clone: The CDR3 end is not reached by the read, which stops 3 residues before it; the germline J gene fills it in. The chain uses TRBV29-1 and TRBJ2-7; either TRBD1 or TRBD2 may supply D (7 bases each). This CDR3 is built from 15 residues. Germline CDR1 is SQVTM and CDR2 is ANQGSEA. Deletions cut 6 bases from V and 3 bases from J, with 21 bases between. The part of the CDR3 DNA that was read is TGCAGCGTGATATTGACAGGGAGGGCCAACTACGAG. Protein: CSVILTGRANYE. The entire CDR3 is CSVILTGRANYEQYF.

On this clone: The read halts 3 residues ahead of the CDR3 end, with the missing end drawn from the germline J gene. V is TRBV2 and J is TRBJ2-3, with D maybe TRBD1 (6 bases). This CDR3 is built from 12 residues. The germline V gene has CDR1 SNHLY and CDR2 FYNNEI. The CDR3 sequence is CASGGHQETQYF. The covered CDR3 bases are TGTGCCAGCGGGGGCCACCAAGAGACG.

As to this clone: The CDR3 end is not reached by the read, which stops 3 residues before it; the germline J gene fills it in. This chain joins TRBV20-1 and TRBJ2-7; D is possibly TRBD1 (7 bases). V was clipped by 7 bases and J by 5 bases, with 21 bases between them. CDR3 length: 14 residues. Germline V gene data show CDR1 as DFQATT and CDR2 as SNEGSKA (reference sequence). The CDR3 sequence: CSGFGAGGRDEQYF. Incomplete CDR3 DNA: TGCAGTGGGTTTGGGGCAGGGGGGCGGGACGAG.

The covered CDR3 bases are TGTGCCAGCAGGACGGCCCGCACAGATACC. Protein sequence: CASRTARTDT. The full CDR3 sequence reads CASRTARTDTYTF. The J gene is TRBJ1-2, the V gene TRBV2; D remains ambiguous. The read terminates 3 residues ahead of where the CDR3 ends, so the germline J gene completes it. This CDR3 has 13 amino acids. The germline V gene has CDR1 SNHLY and CDR2 FYNNEI.

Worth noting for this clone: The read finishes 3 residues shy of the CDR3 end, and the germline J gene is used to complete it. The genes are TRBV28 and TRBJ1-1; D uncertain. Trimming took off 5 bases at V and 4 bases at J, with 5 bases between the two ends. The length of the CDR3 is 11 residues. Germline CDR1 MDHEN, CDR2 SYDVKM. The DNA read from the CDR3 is TGTGCCAGCAGTCCAGGCACTGAA. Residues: CASSPGTE. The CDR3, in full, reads CASSPGTEAFF. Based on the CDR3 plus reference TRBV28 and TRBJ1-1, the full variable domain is DVKVTQSSRYLVKRTGEKVFLECVQDMDHENMFWYRQDPGLGLRLIYFSYDVKMKEKGDIPEGYSVSREKKERFSLILESASTNQTSMYLCASSPGTEAFFGQGTRLTVV.

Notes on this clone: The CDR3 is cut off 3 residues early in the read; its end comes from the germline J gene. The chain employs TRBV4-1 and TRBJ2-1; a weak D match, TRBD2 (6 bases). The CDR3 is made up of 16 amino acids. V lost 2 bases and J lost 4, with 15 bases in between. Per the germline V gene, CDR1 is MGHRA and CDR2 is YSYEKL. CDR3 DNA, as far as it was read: TGCGCCAGCAGCCAAACGGAGGGCAACGCTTACAATGAG. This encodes CASSQTEGNAYNE. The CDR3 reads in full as CASSQTEGNAYNEQFF.

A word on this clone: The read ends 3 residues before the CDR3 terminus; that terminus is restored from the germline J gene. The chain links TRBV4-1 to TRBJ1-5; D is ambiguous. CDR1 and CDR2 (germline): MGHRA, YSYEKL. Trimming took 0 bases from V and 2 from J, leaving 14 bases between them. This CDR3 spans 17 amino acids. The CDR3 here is CASSQDRRYGGNQPQHF. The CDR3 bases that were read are TGCGCCAGCAGCCAAGATAGAAGGTACGGGGGCAATCAGCCC.

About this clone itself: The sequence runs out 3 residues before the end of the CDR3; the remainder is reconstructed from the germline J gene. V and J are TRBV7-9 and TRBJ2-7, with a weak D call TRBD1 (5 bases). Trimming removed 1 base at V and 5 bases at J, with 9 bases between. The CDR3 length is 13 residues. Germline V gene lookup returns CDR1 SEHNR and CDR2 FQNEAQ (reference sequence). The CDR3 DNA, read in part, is TGTGCCAGCAGCTTAGTCCCAGGGCACGAG. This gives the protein CASSLVPGHE. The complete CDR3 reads CASSLVPGHEQYF.

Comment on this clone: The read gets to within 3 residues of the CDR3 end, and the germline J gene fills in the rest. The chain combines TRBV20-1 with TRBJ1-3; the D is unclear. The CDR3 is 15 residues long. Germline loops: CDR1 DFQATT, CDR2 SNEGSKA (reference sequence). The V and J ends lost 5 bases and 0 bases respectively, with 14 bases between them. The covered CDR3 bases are TGCAGTGCTTCTCCTACAGATCTCTCTGGAAACACC. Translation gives CSASPTDLSGNT. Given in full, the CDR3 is CSASPTDLSGNTIYF.

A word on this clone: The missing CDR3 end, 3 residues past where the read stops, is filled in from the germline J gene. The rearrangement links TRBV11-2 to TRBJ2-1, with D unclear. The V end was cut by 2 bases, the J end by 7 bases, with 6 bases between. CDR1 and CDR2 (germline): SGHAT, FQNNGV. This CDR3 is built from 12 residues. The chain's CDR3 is CASSLIGNEQFF. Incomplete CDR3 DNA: TGTGCCAGCAGCTTAATCGGTAATGAG. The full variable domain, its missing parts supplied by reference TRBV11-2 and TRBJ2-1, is EAGVAQSPRYKIIEKRQSVAFWCNPISGHATLYWYQQILGQGPKLLIQFQNNGVVDDSQLPKDRFSAERLKGVDSTLKIQPAKLEDSAVYLCASSLIGNEQFFGPGTRLTVL.

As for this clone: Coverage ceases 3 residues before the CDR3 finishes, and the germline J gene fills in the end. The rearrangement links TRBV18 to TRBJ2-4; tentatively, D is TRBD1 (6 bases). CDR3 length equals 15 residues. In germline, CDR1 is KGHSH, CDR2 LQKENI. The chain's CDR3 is CASSPIEQQGNGQYF. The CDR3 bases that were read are TGTGCCAGCTCACCAATAGAGCAACAGGGTAATGGT.

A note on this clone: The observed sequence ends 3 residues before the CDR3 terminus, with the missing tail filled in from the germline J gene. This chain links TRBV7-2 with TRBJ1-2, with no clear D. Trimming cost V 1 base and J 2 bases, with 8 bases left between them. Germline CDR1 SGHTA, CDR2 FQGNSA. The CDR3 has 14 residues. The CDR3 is CASSLEGLNYGYTF. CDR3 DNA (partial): TGTGCCAGCAGCTTAGAAGGGCTAAACTATGGC. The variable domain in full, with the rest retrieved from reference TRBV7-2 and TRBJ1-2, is GAGVSQSPSNKVTEKGKDVELRCDPISGHTALYWYRQSLGQGLEFLIYFQGNSAPDKSGLPSDRFSAERTGGSVSTLTIQRTQQEDSAVYLCASSLEGLNYGYTFGSGTRLTVV.

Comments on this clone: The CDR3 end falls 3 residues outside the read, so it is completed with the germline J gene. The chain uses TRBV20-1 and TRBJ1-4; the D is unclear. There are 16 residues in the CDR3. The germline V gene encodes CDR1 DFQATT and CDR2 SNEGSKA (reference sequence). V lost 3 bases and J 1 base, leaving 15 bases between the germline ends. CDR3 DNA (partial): TGCAGTGCTAGGCCCCCCTCACTGATAACTAATGAAAAA. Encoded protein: CSARPPSLITNEK. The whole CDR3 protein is CSARPPSLITNEKLFF.

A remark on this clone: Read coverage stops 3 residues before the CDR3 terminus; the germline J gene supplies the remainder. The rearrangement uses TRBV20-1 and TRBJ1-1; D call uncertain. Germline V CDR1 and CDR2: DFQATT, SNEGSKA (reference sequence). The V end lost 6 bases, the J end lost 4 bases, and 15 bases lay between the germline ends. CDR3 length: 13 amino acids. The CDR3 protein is CSAMRVVSTEAFF. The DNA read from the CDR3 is TGCAGTGCAATGAGGGTGGTGAGCACTGAA.

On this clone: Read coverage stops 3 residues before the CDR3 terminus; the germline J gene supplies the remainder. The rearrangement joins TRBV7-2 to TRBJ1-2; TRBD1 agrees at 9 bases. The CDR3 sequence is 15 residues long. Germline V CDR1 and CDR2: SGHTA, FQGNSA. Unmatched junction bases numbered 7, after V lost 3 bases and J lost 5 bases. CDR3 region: CASSFKTGGVYGYTF. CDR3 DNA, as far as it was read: TGTGCCAGCAGCTTTAAAACAGGGGGCGTGTATGGC. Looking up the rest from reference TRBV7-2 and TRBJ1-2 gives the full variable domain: GAGVSQSPSNKVTEKGKDVELRCDPISGHTALYWYRQSLGQGLEFLIYFQGNSAPDKSGLPSDRFSAERTGGSVSTLTIQRTQQEDSAVYLCASSFKTGGVYGYTFGSGTRLTVV.

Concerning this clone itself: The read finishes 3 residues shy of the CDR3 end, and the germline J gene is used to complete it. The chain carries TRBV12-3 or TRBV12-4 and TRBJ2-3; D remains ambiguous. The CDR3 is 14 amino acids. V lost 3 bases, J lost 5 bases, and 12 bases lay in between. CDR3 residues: CASSFGPGLDTQYF. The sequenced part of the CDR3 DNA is TGTGCCAGCAGTTTTGGTCCAGGATTAGATACG.

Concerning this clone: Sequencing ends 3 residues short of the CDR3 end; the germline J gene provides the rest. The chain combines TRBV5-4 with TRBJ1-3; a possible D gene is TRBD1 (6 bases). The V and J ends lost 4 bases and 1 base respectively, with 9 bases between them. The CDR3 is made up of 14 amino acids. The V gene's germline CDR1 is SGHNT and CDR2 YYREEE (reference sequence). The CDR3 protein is CASSTQGSGNTIYF. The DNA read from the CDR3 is TGTGCCAGCAGCACACAGGGTTCTGGAAACACC.

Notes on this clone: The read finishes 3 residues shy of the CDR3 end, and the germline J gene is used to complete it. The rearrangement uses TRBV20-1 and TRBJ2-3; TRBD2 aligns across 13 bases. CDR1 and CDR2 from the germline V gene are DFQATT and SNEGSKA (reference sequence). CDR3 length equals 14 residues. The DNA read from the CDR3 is TGCAGTGCTAGAACTAGCGGGGGGGCTGAAACG. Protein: CSARTSGGAET. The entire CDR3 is CSARTSGGAETQYF.

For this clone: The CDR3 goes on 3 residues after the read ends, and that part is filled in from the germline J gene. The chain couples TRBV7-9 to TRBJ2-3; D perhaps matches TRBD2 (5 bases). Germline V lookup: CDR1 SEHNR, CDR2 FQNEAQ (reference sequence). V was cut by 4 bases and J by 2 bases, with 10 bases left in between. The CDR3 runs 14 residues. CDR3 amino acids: CASSSSGSTDTQYF. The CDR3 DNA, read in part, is TGTGCCAGCAGCTCGAGCGGCTCCACAGATACG.

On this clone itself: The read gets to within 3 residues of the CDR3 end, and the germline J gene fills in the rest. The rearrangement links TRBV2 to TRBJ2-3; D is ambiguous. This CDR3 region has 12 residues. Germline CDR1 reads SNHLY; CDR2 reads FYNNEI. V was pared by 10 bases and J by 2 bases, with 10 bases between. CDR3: CANRLATDTQYF. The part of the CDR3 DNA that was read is TGTGCCAACAGATTGGCCACAGATACG.

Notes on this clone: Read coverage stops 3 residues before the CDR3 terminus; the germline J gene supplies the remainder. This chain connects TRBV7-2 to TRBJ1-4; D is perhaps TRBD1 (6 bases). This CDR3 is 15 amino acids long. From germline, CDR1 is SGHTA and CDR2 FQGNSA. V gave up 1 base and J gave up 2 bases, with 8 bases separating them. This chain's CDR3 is CASSLGDITNEKLFF. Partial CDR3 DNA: TGTGCCAGCAGCTTAGGGGACATCACTAATGAAAAA.